This is a list of T cell receptor beta chains from one sample in a study of blood T cell repertoires in COVID-19. The method was immunoSEQ multiplex PCR; TCRdb's version includes in-frame clones alone and lacks a portion of them. Found here are 130,000 or so clones, roughly nine tenths of them singletons; the top ten hold around 30%. Sequenced: peripheral blood. Receptors originate from a man aged 65 to 79 with active or convalescent COVID-19. Each CDR3 is given with its conserved first and last residue. A D gene is named only where the DNA matches it firmly. The size entry is marked missing in some rows and otherwise reads once, few, many or a size class.

d_call clone_size j_call v_call cdr3_nt cdr3_aa
TRBD1 . TRBJ2-2 TRBV10-2 TGCGCCAGCAGCTGGGCTGGACAGGCGAACACCGGGGAGCTGTTTTTT CASSWAGQANTGELFF
TRBD1 . TRBJ1-3 TRBV6-5 TGTGCCAGCTTCGACAGGGGGAAATCTGGAAACACCATATATTTT CASFDRGKSGNTIYF
TRBD2 . TRBJ2-1 TRBV5-1 TGCGCCAGCAGCTCGCCAGGGACTAGCGGGAGGGTAAACAATGAGCAGTTCTTC CASSSPGTSGRVNNEQFF
. . TRBJ2-5 TRBV6-1 TGTGCCAGCAGTGAGGTAACGCAGGGCAGGATGTACCAAGAGACCCAGTACTTC CASSEVTQGRMYQETQYF
TRBD2 . TRBJ2-1 TRBV5-1 TGCGCCAGCAGCTTGGGTCTAGCGGGAGGCCACAATGAGCAGTTCTTC CASSLGLAGGHNEQFF
. once TRBJ1-6 TRBV5-1 TGCGCCAGCACCGCAACCTACCCCAGGGATAATTCACCCCTCCACTTT CASTATYPRDNSPLHF
. . TRBJ2-3 TRBV19 TGTGCCAGTAGTCAATATACGCGTCCAGATACGCAGTATTTT CASSQYTRPDTQYF
. . TRBJ2-1 TRBV7-6 TGTGCCAGCAGCCATCAGTATGAGCAGTTCTTC CASSHQYEQFF
. . TRBJ2-3 TRBV7-9 TGTGCCAGCAGCTACCCAGGGGGCACAGATACGCAGTATTTT CASSYPGGTDTQYF
TRBD1 few TRBJ2-7 TRBV30 TGTGCCTGGAGCAGACAGGGGGGCTACGAGCAGTACTTC CAWSRQGGYEQYF
TRBD2 . TRBJ2-7 TRBV10-2 TGCGCCAGCAGTTTTAACCCCCCGGGACTAGCGGTTTACGAGCAGTACTTC CASSFNPPGLAVYEQYF
TRBD2 . TRBJ2-7 TRBV7-9 TGTGCCAGCAGCTTGGCTGGACTAGTCTCCTACGAGCAGTACTTC CASSLAGLVSYEQYF
TRBD1 . TRBJ2-7 TRBV30 TGTGCCTGGAGTCCCAACCGGGACAGGGTTAGAAACGAGCAGTACTTC CAWSPNRDRVRNEQYF
. . TRBJ1-1 TRBV11-2 TGTGCCAGCAGCTTAGAAGGGGGAATAACTGAAGCTTTCTTT CASSLEGGITEAFF
. . TRBJ2-7 TRBV4-1 TGCGCCAGCAGCCAAGAGACGGGGGGCAGCGCCCGCGACTACGAGCAGTACTTC CASSQETGGSARDYEQYF
TRBD1 . TRBJ2-2 TRBV5-1 TGCGCCAGCAGCTTCTGGGACAGGGGAAACACCGGGGAGCTGTTTTTT CASSFWDRGNTGELFF
TRBD1 . TRBJ1-4 TRBV7-9 TGTGCCAGCAGTCGAACAGGGGAAGGAGGAGAAAAACTGTTTTTT CASSRTGEGGEKLFF
TRBD2 . TRBJ2-7 TRBV7-9 TGTGCCAGCAGCCGCTGGTCCGGGACTAGCGGGAGTAACGAGCAGTACTTC CASSRWSGTSGSNEQYF
TRBD1 . TRBJ2-3 TRBV10-2 TGCGCCAGCAGCGGGGGACAGGGAAGCGCAGATACGCAGTATTTT CASSGGQGSADTQYF
TRBD2 . TRBJ2-7 TRBV7-9 TGTGCCAGCAGCTTGAGCGGGGACGAGCAGTACTTC CASSLSGDEQYF
TRBD1 . TRBJ2-7 TRBV19 TGTGCCAGTAGTATCGGGACAGGGGACTACGAGCAGTACTTC CASSIGTGDYEQYF
TRBD2 . TRBJ2-3 TRBV27 TGTGCCAGCAGTTTATCGGGACTAGCCATCCTAGATACGCAGTATTTT CASSLSGLAILDTQYF
. . TRBJ2-1 TRBV11-3 TGTGCCAGCAGCTTAGGTCTCCTGAGCTCCTACAATGAGCAGTTCTTC CASSLGLLSSYNEQFF
TRBD2 . TRBJ2-7 TRBV7-2 TGTGCCAGCAGCCCGAGTAGCGGGAGGGCCGCCTACGAGCAGTACTTC CASSPSSGRAAYEQYF
. . TRBJ2-2 TRBV19 TGTGCCAGTAGAGGGGCGGGGCAGGGCAACACCGGGGAGCTGTTTTTT CASRGAGQGNTGELFF
TRBD2 once TRBJ2-1 TRBV27 TGTGCCAGCAGTTTATCGATAAGACTAGCGGGCTACAATGAGCAGTTCTTC CASSLSIRLAGYNEQFF
. . TRBJ1-2 TRBV19 TGTGCCAGTATCGACGTACGACGAGGCTATGGCTACACCTTC CASIDVRRGYGYTF
TRBD1 . TRBJ1-1 TRBV19 TGTGCCAGTAGTCCAAGGGACAGAAACACTGAAGCTTTCTTT CASSPRDRNTEAFF
TRBD2 . TRBJ2-3 TRBV6-5 TGTGCCAGCAGTTCGACTAGCGGGAGTCTGTCAGATACGCAGTATTTT CASSSTSGSLSDTQYF
TRBD1 . TRBJ2-2 TRBV11-2 TGTGCCAGCAGACCAGACAGGGACACCGGGGAGCTGTTTTTT CASRPDRDTGELFF
. . TRBJ2-7 TRBV27 TGTGCCAGCAGTTTATCGTCCGGCGGGTTCTCCTACGAGCAGTACTTC CASSLSSGGFSYEQYF
. . TRBJ1-1 TRBV6-5 TGTGCCAGCAGTTACTCGATGGGCAGCACTGAAGCTTTCTTT CASSYSMGSTEAFF
. . TRBJ1-3 TRBV27 TGTGCCAGCAGGCGTGACTTGGGAAACACCATATATTTT CASRRDLGNTIYF
. once TRBJ2-7 TRBV3-1/TRBV3-2 TGTGCCAGCAGCCAAAGCGGAGCCTACGAGCAGTACTTC CASSQSGAYEQYF
TRBD1 once TRBJ2-7 TRBV28 TGTGCCAGCAACGAGCCGGGACAGGGGTCCTACGAGCAGTACTTC CASNEPGQGSYEQYF
. . TRBJ2-7 TRBV12-2 TGTGCAAGTCGCTTAGGGCCTGCACTCGGGGGCTCCTACGAGCAGTACTTC CASRLGPALGGSYEQYF
. . TRBJ1-6 TRBV7-9 TGTGCCAGCAGCTTAGAAGCGGAGGGTTCACCCCTCCACTTT CASSLEAEGSPLHF
TRBD2 . TRBJ2-3 TRBV10-3 TGTGCCATCAGGGAGCGGGATATATCGGATACGCAGTATTTT CAIRERDISDTQYF
TRBD1 . TRBJ2-7 TRBV5-1 TGCGCCAGCAGCTTTGGAGGCGGACAGGGATTCTCCTACGAGCAGTACTTC CASSFGGGQGFSYEQYF
TRBD1 . TRBJ1-1 TRBV2 TGTGCCAGCAGCTACAGGGGCCAGAACACTGAAGCTTTCTTT CASSYRGQNTEAFF
. . TRBJ1-3 TRBV27 TGTGCCAGCAGTTTAGGGCTTGGTTACTCTGGAAACACCATATATTTT CASSLGLGYSGNTIYF
. . TRBJ2-7 TRBV7-2 TGTGCCAGCAGCTTACCGATGAGGCAGTACTACGAGCAGTACTTC CASSLPMRQYYEQYF
TRBD1 . TRBJ2-7 TRBV10-3 TGTGCCAGCGGAACCGGGACAGGTCTCTACGAGCAGTACTTC CASGTGTGLYEQYF
. few TRBJ1-2 TRBV18 TGTGCCAGCTCACCTGAAGGAGTTCGGGGCTACACCTTC CASSPEGVRGYTF
. few TRBJ1-4 TRBV4-2 TGTGCCAGCAGCCACGGGACTAATGAAAAACTGTTTTTT CASSHGTNEKLFF
TRBD1 . TRBJ1-4 TRBV5-6 TGTGCCAGCAACGTGGACAGGCAAAATGAAAAACTGTTTTTT CASNVDRQNEKLFF
TRBD1 . TRBJ1-5 TRBV7-9 TGTGCCAGCAGCTCCGGACAGGGTAGTAAGCCCCAGCATTTT CASSSGQGSKPQHF
. once TRBJ2-7 TRBV3-1/TRBV3-2 TGTGCCAGCAGCCACCCAGCCGGACTCGAGCAGTACTTC CASSHPAGLEQYF
TRBD1 few TRBJ1-1 TRBV28 TGTGCCAGCAGTTACCCCGGGACAGTTGGGACTGAAGCTTTCTTT CASSYPGTVGTEAFF
TRBD2 . TRBJ2-5 TRBV7-9 TGTGCCAGCAGCTTAGCGGGAGGGCAAGAGACCCAGTACTTC CASSLAGGQETQYF
. once TRBJ1-1 TRBV2 TGTGCCAGCAGAGAACTTCGGACAGCCACTGAAGCTTTCTTT CASRELRTATEAFF
TRBD2 few TRBJ2-1 TRBV7-6 TGTGCCAGCAGCGCAGTGACTAGCGGGAGCATGAATGAGCAGTTCTTC CASSAVTSGSMNEQFF
. . TRBJ2-7 TRBV7-9 TGTGCCAGCAGTGCCGAGGTCGAGCAGTACTTC CASSAEVEQYF